These 2 T cell receptor beta chains originate from one sample sequenced in a study of a mutant IDH1 vaccine in newly diagnosed glioma (dated by TCRdb to the early 2020s). The antigens these receptors bind are not known. Library preparation was by the immunoSEQ multiplex PCR assay. TCRdb took over this immuneACCESS table, retaining in-frame rearrangements with V and J assigned. Such tables are incomplete; in checked studies, under half of the missing clones stem from an unresolved V gene, and the remainder is unexplained. The sample table shows tens of thousands of clones, and approximately 90% are seen once. The biggest ten clones account for roughly 4% of the sample. Interpreted using the paper, the time point label stands for: week 23, last vaccination. Each vaccine dose was 300 ug of a 20-mer mutant IDH1 peptide in Montanide, given subcutaneously with topical imiquimod. The sequences come from PBMCs, collected from a glioma patient whose treatment included an IDH1 peptide vaccine. These receptors were obtained from a man in his fifties with glioma.

The chain couples TRBV19 to TRBJ2-3, with 12 bases aligning to TRBD2. Trimming removed 4 bases from V and 2 bases from J; junction bases left unmatched: 13. CDR1 is LNHDA, CDR2 SQIVND, per germline (reference sequence). CDR3 length: 19 residues. This CDR3 is CASSTLWTSGAGFTDTQYF. As DNA, the CDR3 is TGTGCCAGTAGTACGCTCTGGACTAGCGGGGCAGGGTTCACAGATACGCAGTATTTT.

This clone is labeled medium-sized (0.01 to 0.1%). This chain connects TRBV7-9 to TRBJ2-7; D uncertain. This CDR3 region has 12 residues. Germline CDR1 and CDR2: SEHNR and FQNEAQ (reference sequence). The V and J ends lost 5 bases and 2 bases respectively, with 7 bases between them. CDR3: CASSLKPYEQYF. DNA of the CDR3: TGTGCCAGCAGCCTCAAACCCTACGAGCAGTACTTC.